This TCR beta chain was observed in a study of cytomegalovirus exposure and HLA in healthy donors. Study information: The approximately 670 first-cohort repertoires and the approximately 130 validation repertoires shared the same platform, a later analysis reported. Study-level points and caveats: Across donors, most TCRs were seen rarely, yet some public ones were widespread.

As for this clone: Antigen unknown.

Using immunoSEQ multiplex PCR, the repertoire was profiled, and TCRdb retains in-frame clones only, with some absent. The top ten clones hold roughly 1.3% of a sample with 65,000 or so clones, 92% of them seen once. Germline V gives CDR1 KGHSH, CDR2 LQKENI. The ends lost 3 bases at V and 5 bases at J; junction bases unmatched: 1. CDR3 size: 14 residues. The rearrangement uses TRBV18 and TRBJ1-4; 9 bases line up with TRBD1. Sequenced material: PBMCs. This TCR came from a woman in her late teens or twenties in good health and CMV-seronegative. The CDR3, as DNA: TGTGCCAGCTCACCCGGGACAGGGAATGAAAAACTGTTTTTT. Its translation: CASSPGTGNEKLFF.